A single sample gave rise to the 2 T cell receptor beta chains below, sequenced in a study of regulatory T cells in long-lasting Graves disease (dated by TCRdb to 2020 to 2023). The time point tag for this specimen amounts to: newly diagnosed GD, antithyroid drugs for less than 3 months. For both TCR sequencing and RNA sequencing, RNA was extracted from PBMCs using TRIzol. Library creation used multiplex PCR. Sequenced on an Illumina HiSeq 4000. iRepertoire HTBI primers and Arm-PCR amplification of CDR3 regions were used to construct TCR beta libraries. TCRdb handled the public reads itself, with Q25 trimming in fastp and clone calling in MiXCR, and kept productive beta chains. Rows with a matching CDR3 protein are joined into one entry that keeps the most common DNA and genes. Counted in this sample were roughly 360,000 distinct CDR3 sequences; approximately 12% of them appeared once. About 19% of the sample is held by the ten biggest clonotypes.

This sample also appeared in a second study, on T cells in Graves' hyperthyroidism and ophthalmopathy.

This material consisted of peripheral blood mononuclear cells (PBMCs), taken at new diagnosis, from a patient treated with antithyroid drugs. Receptors originate from a woman aged 18-29 years with Graves disease. Donor details come from another sample of the same person, matched by shared clones.

This clonotype was observed at least ten times. CDR3 amino acids: CASSLWTGEAFF. CDR3 nucleotide sequence: TGTGCCAGCAGTTTGTGGACAGGTGAAGCTTTCTTT. The V call is TRBV28, the J call TRBJ1-1; TRBD1 agrees at 7 bases. CDR3 size: 12 residues. Germline loops: CDR1 MDHEN, CDR2 SYDVKM. Trimming took 3 bases from V and 7 from J; bases not matched to a gene: 2.

This clonotype appeared a single time. The chain combines TRBV28 with TRBJ1-2; D possibly corresponds to TRBD1 (6 bases). The V gene's germline CDR1 is MDHEN and CDR2 SYDVKM. The V end lost 3 bases, the J end lost 4 bases, and 15 bases lay between the germline ends. This CDR3 spans 15 amino acids. The CDR3 sequence is CASSFGQSHFYGYTF. CDR3 in DNA: TGTGCCAGCAGTTTTGGACAGTCCCATTTCTATGGCTACACCTTC.